A selection of T cell receptor beta chains follows, all from one sample in a study of Graves' ophthalmopathy and Graves' hyperthyroidism. MiXCR, run by TCRdb on the multiplex PCR reads, gives a single entry per CDR3 protein. This sample has fewer than 650,000 distinct CDR3 sequences, with 22% found just once. The specimen sequenced was peripheral blood. These receptors originate from a woman younger than 35 with stable Graves' hyperthyroidism. Some clones in this sample may be carry-over from other donors' samples. Each CDR3 is given with its conserved first and last residue. D genes are given only for firm matches. For some rows the clone size is stated as once, few or many, or as a class when expanded; others skip it.

15,NA,TRBV12-3/TRBV12-4,TRBJ1-1,NA,TGTGCCAGCCTCCTTCTCGGGTACACGAACACTGAAGCTTTCTTT,CASLLLGYTNTEAFF
13,many,TRBV10-3,TRBJ1-5,NA,TGTGCCATCAGCGAAGGCGCGGATCAGCCCCAGCATTTT,CAISEGADQPQHF
15,few,TRBV4-1,TRBJ1-1,NA,TGCGCCAGCAGCCAAGATAGGGTCAGAACCACTGAAGCTTTCTTT,CASSQDRVRTTEAFF
14,NA,TRBV4-3,TRBJ1-2,NA,TGCGCCAGCAGCCAAGGTTCAGACGCCTATGGCTACACCTTC,CASSQGSDAYGYTF
14,NA,TRBV19,TRBJ2-4,NA,TGTGCCAGTAGACCGACGGTAGCCAAAAACATTCAGTACTTC,CASRPTVAKNIQYF
13,many,TRBV5-1,TRBJ1-1,NA,TGCGCCAGCAGCAGGGGGGCGCCCACTGAAGCTTTCTTT,CASSRGAPTEAFF
18,many,TRBV12-5,TRBJ2-7,NA,TGTGCTAGTGGTTCTATCGGATCGGACCCCAAGGAAACCTACGAGCAGTACTTC,CASGSIGSDPKETYEQYF
18,many,TRBV12-3/TRBV12-4,TRBJ1-5,NA,TGTGCCAGCAGTTTACCGGGATCTCCCACCTATAGCAATCAGCCCCAGCATTTT,CASSLPGSPTYSNQPQHF
15,few,TRBV19,TRBJ1-2,NA,TGTGCCAGTAGTACCAGGGCACTGGGGTACTATGGCTACACCTTC,CASSTRALGYYGYTF
15,many,TRBV28,TRBJ2-5,NA,TGTGCCAGCACGACCCCGGGACGTACACAAGAGACCCAGTACTTC,CASTTPGRTQETQYF
15,many,TRBV3-1,TRBJ1-5,NA,TGTGCCAGCAGCCAAGATTCAGGGAGAGATCAGCCCCAGCATTTT,CASSQDSGRDQPQHF
14,many,TRBV12-3/TRBV12-4,TRBJ2-7,NA,TGTGCCAGCAAGGGGCAGGGGCGCGCCTACGAGCAGTACTTC,CASKGQGRAYEQYF
13,NA,TRBV6-1,TRBJ1-5,NA,TGTGCCAGCAGTGCTCGTAGGGGTCAGCCCCAGCATTTT,CASSARRGQPQHF
13,few,TRBV5-1,TRBJ1-2,NA,TGCGCCAGCAGGACAGGAACTAACTATGGCTGCACCTTC,CASRTGTNYGCTF
14,many,TRBV6-5,TRBJ1-1,NA,TGTGCCAGCAGCCCTCCAAGGGACACCACTGAAGCTTTCTTT,CASSPPRDTTEAFF
14,few,TRBV10-3,TRBJ1-5,TRBD1,TGTGCCATCGCTGATGGGACAGCCAATCAGCCCCAGCATTTT,CAIADGTANQPQHF
13,many,TRBV5-1,TRBJ1-2,NA,TGCGCCAGCAGCTTGACCCTGGGGTATGGCTACACCTTC,CASSLTLGYGYTF
13,many,TRBV5-6,TRBJ1-1,TRBD1,TGTGCCAGCAACACAGGGGGCGCGGGTGAAGCTTTCTTT,CASNTGGAGEAFF
14,many,TRBV6-2/TRBV6-3,TRBJ1-2,TRBD1,TGTGCCAGCAGTTATGGGACAGGGTCTAATGGCTACACCTTC,CASSYGTGSNGYTF
15,few,TRBV12-3/TRBV12-4,TRBJ2-4,NA,TGTGCCAGCAGTCGTTGGTGGGGGCAGAAAAACATTCAGTACTTC,CASSRWWGQKNIQYF
18,many,TRBV11-1,TRBJ2-5,TRBD2,TGTGCCAGCAGCGACTACCGGGACTACAAATACGTATCGGAGACCCAGTACTTC,CASSDYRDYKYVSETQYF
12,few,TRBV20-1,TRBJ2-7,NA,TGCAGTGCTAGAGGGAGAGTAGGCGAGCAGTACTTC,CSARGRVGEQYF
16,few,TRBV10-2,TRBJ2-2,TRBD1,TGCGCCAGCAGAGGTATCGACAGGGGCTACACCGGGGAGCTGTTTTTT,CASRGIDRGYTGELFF
16,few,TRBV11-2,TRBJ2-5,NA,TGTGCCAGCAGCTTAAGCCAGGGTGGTGGCCAAGAGACCCAGTACTTC,CASSLSQGGGQETQYF
14,many,TRBV6-1,TRBJ1-2,TRBD1,TGTGCCAGCAGTGAGGGGACAGCTAACTATGGCTACACCTTC,CASSEGTANYGYTF
12,many,TRBV28,TRBJ1-1,NA,TGTGCCAGCAGTGCGCCGGGACTACAAGCTTTCTTT,CASSAPGLQAFF
17,many,TRBV20-1,TRBJ1-1,NA,TGCAGTGCTAGAGATTTAATGGGAACAGACCCGCGCCCTGAAGCTTTCTTT,CSARDLMGTDPRPEAFF
14,many,TRBV7-2,TRBJ1-5,NA,TGTGCCAGCAGCTTAGCACAGGGCGATCAGCCCCAGCATTTT,CASSLAQGDQPQHF
16,few,TRBV7-6,TRBJ2-4,TRBD1,TGTGCCAGCAGCTTGGAAAACAGGGGGCGCGGAAACATTCAGTACTTC,CASSLENRGRGNIQYF
15,few,TRBV28,TRBJ2-7,NA,TGTGCCAGCATCCCCTCCCGGGGTCTCTCCTACGAGCAGTACTTC,CASIPSRGLSYEQYF
13,few,TRBV28,TRBJ1-2,NA,TGTGCCAGCAGTCCGAAGACGAATACGGGCTACACCTTC,CASSPKTNTGYTF
14,many,TRBV5-1,TRBJ1-3,NA,TGCGCCAGCAGCTTGATGGAGGCTGGAAACACCATATATTTT,CASSLMEAGNTIYF
18,many,TRBV11-2,TRBJ1-6,NA,TGTGCCAGCAGCCGCACGGGACTGCCCAGCTCCTATAATTCACCCCTCCACTTT,CASSRTGLPSSYNSPLHF
15,many,TRBV6-1,TRBJ2-7,NA,TGTGCCAGCAGTCCGAGGTCGAGTCCCGCGTACGAGCAGTACTTC,CASSPRSSPAYEQYF
16,many,TRBV6-5,TRBJ2-7,NA,TGTGCCAGCAGTTACCTGCCTGGGACGGAGAGATACGAGCAGTACTTC,CASSYLPGTERYEQYF
15,many,TRBV5-1,TRBJ1-3,NA,TGCGCCAGCAGCGAGAACAGCAACTCTGGAAACACCATATATTTT,CASSENSNSGNTIYF
13,many,TRBV29-1,TRBJ1-2,NA,TGCAGCGTTGATTTAGCTGGTTTCTATGGCTACACCTTC,CSVDLAGFYGYTF
13,many,TRBV29-1,TRBJ1-2,NA,TGCAGCGTTCTGAAGGGCAGGGTTGATGGCTACACCTTC,CSVLKGRVDGYTF
11,many,TRBV4-2,TRBJ2-5,NA,TGTGCCAGCAGCCAACCAGGGGCCCAGTACTTC,CASSQPGAQYF
18,few,TRBV11-2,TRBJ2-4,TRBD1,TGTGCCAGCAGCCCCCGGACCTGGACAGGGATAACCAAAAACATTCAGTACTTC,CASSPRTWTGITKNIQYF
14,many,TRBV11-2,TRBJ1-1,NA,TGTGCCAGCAGCCCAGACCTTACAAACACTGAAGCTTTCTTT,CASSPDLTNTEAFF
14,few,TRBV28,TRBJ1-3,NA,TGTGCCAGCAGTGAGACATTGATCGGAAACACCATATATTTT,CASSETLIGNTIYF
12,many,TRBV12-3/TRBV12-4,TRBJ1-1,NA,TGTGCCAGCCTTGAGGGAGGGGGTGAAGCTTTCTTT,CASLEGGGEAFF